This T cell receptor (beta chain) derives from a study of PD-L1 blockade in urothelial cancer. This clone was counted a few times. Clones were read by immunoSEQ multiplex PCR, and TCRdb kept only the in-frame ones, dropping some. The sample consists of around 100,000 clones, about 90% of them appearing once. V lost 3 bases, J lost 1 base, and 9 bases lay in between. The CDR3 runs to 14 residues. CDR1 is LNHDA, CDR2 SQIVND, per germline (reference sequence). The sample was PBMCs, taken around atezolizumab (anti-PD-L1) treatment. The clonotype was recovered from a woman older than 75 with urothelial cancer. The V and J genes are TRBV19 and TRBJ1-1, with D uncertain. CDR3 in amino acids: CASSMTLKNTEAFF. CDR3 DNA sequence: TGTGCCAGTAGTATGACTTTGAAGAACACTGAAGCTTTCTTT.